The 28 T cell receptor beta chains given below trace back to one sample, sequenced in a study of OX40 agonist ivuxolimab in advanced cancers. The repertoire was sequenced with immunoSEQ multiplex PCR; TCRdb's copy has only in-frame clones and lacks some. The sample lists 60,000 to 70,000 clones, roughly four fifths occurring once. The sample here was CD4+ or CD8+ T cells sorted from blood, taken in a trial of the OX40 agonist ivuxolimab. These receptors were taken from an adult with an advanced solid tumor such as melanoma, head and neck, liver or kidney cancer.

The chain combines TRBV7-2 with TRBJ1-3; 9 bases match TRBD1. After removal of 6 bases from V and 4 bases from J, the junction contained 7 bases not matched to a gene. The CDR3 runs to 15 residues. Germline V gene sequence: CDR1 SGHTA, CDR2 FQGNSA. In nucleotides, the CDR3 is TGTGCCAGCAGTTGGAGACAGGGGGGAGGAAACACCATATATTTT. Translated: CASSWRQGGGNTIYF.

The V and J genes are TRBV7-2 and TRBJ2-5, with 7 bases matching TRBD2. Germline-derived CDR1 and CDR2 are SGHTA and FQGNSA. The CDR3 has 14 residues. J gave up 5 bases and V 7 bases, and 10 bases lay outside the gene matches. The CDR3 region has the DNA TGTGCCAGCACCCTGGGCGGGAGCCACGAGACCCAGTACTTC. Its protein product is CASTLGGSHETQYF.

The J gene is TRBJ1-1, the V gene TRBV14; the D gene is possibly TRBD1 (5 bases). The CDR3 runs 16 residues. The V end lost 1 base, the J end lost 4 bases, and 16 bases lay between the germline ends. CDR1 is SGHDN, CDR2 FVKESK, per germline. CDR3 region: CASSQGWWAGSTEAFF. CDR3 coding DNA: TGTGCCAGCAGCCAAGGTTGGTGGGCAGGGAGCACTGAAGCTTTCTTT.

The chain uses TRBV28 and TRBJ2-2; maybe TRBD2 (6 bases). The V gene lost 4 bases and the J gene lost 0 bases, with 9 bases spanning the gap. Germline lookup yields CDR1 MDHEN and CDR2 SYDVKM. The length of the CDR3 is 15 residues. The CDR3 DNA follows: TGTGCCAGCAGTTGGCGGGGCGCGAACACCGGGGAGCTGTTTTTT. Its protein product is CASSWRGANTGELFF.

CDR3 sequence reads: CASSLTGGALYEQYF. CDR3 sequence (DNA): TGTGCCAGCAGTTTAACGGGAGGGGCCCTCTACGAGCAGTACTTC. The V and J genes are TRBV7-2 and TRBJ2-7; 8 bases are a match to TRBD2. The ends lost 6 bases at V and 3 bases at J; junction bases unmatched: 10. This CDR3 is 15 amino acids long. CDR1 SGHTA and CDR2 FQGNSA come from the germline V gene.

CDR3 in DNA: TGTGCCAGCAGCAAAACAGGGGTGATCGCCGGGGAGCTGTTTTTT. It is translated as CASSKTGVIAGELFF. The chain couples TRBV6-5 to TRBJ2-2; TRBD1 matches at 7 bases. The CDR3 is 15 amino acids. After removal of 6 bases from V and 6 bases from J, the junction contained 10 bases not matched to a gene. The germline CDR1 and CDR2 sequences are MNHEY and SVGAGI.

This clone has a handful of counts. J is TRBJ2-7 and V is TRBV7-2; 8 bases agree with TRBD1. The CDR3 runs to 15 residues. J lost 3 bases, V lost 5 bases, and 9 bases had no gene match. Germline V gives CDR1 SGHTA, CDR2 FQGNSA. The CDR3 region has the DNA TGTGCCAGCAGCCAAGCCGGGACAGGAAACTACGAGCAGTACTTC. The encoded protein is CASSQAGTGNYEQYF. The entire variable domain, with the rest obtained from reference TRBV7-2 and TRBJ2-7, is as follows: GAGVSQSPSNKVTEKGKDVELRCDPISGHTALYWYRQSLGQGLEFLIYFQGNSAPDKSGLPSDRFSAERTGGSVSTLTIQRTQQEDSAVYLCASSQAGTGNYEQYFGPGTRLTVT.

The chain employs TRBV6-4 and TRBJ2-2; D perhaps matches TRBD1 (6 bases). This CDR3 is built from 14 residues. The germline V gene encodes CDR1 MRHNA and CDR2 SNTAGT. Trimming stripped 6 bases from V and 0 bases from J, with 8 bases between. CDR3 DNA: TGTGCCAGCAGACAGGGAGCGAACACCGGGGAGCTGTTTTTT. Its translation: CASRQGANTGELFF.

This clone was seen only a few times. V is TRBV21-1 and J is TRBJ2-2; the D call in the table, TRBD2, was not verified against the DNA. TRBV21-1 is a listed pseudogene. The CDR3 spans 16 residues. CDR3 region: CASSKVGSVRTGELFF. In nucleotides, the CDR3 is TGTGCCAGCAGCAAAGTTGGTAGCGTGCGGACCGGGGAGCTGTTTTTT.

The chain combines TRBV5-1 with TRBJ2-2; 9 nucleotides match TRBD1. The length of the CDR3 is 15 residues. Germline V lookup: CDR1 SGHRS, CDR2 YFSETQ. V trimming: 3 bases; J trimming: 3 bases; junction bases outside the gene matches: 3. CDR3 sequence: CASSYRDRDTGELFF. DNA of the CDR3: TGCGCCAGCAGCTACCGGGACAGGGACACCGGGGAGCTGTTTTTT.

The chain uses TRBV6-5 and TRBJ2-3; possible D gene TRBD2, 6 bases. From germline, CDR1 is MNHEY and CDR2 SVGAGI. CDR3 size: 15 residues. Trimming cost V 2 bases and J 4 bases, with 13 bases left between them. The CDR3 sequence: CASSYEGGGADTQYF. The CDR3 coding sequence is TGTGCCAGCAGTTACGAGGGAGGAGGAGCAGATACGCAGTATTTT.

This chain joins TRBV25-1 and TRBJ1-4; weak D call: TRBD1 (6 bases). Germline assignment: CDR1 MGHDK and CDR2 SYGVNS. The length of the CDR3 is 13 residues. V was shortened by 1 base and J by 15 bases, with 15 bases between the two germline ends. The DNA of the CDR3 is TGTGCCAGCAGTGAATTGGGCAGGGGTATGGTGTTTTTT. It translates to CASSELGRGMVFF.

The chain joins TRBV28 to TRBJ2-5; a weak D match, TRBD2 (6 bases). With the DNA end fitting TRBJ2-7 better, the J assignment may be wrong. Germline CDR1 and CDR2: MDHEN and SYDVKM. This CDR3 is 15 amino acids long. The CDR3 loop reads CASSLASGASYEQYF. As DNA, the CDR3 is TGTGCCAGCAGTTTAGCGTCGGGAGCCTCCTACGAGCAGTACTTC.

The chain joins TRBV6-6 to TRBJ2-5, with 9 bases identical to TRBD1. Germline loops: CDR1 MNHNY, CDR2 SVGAGI (reference sequence). This CDR3 is 15 amino acids long. V lost 5 bases, J lost 2 bases, and 6 bases stayed unmatched. The CDR3 sequence: CASSQPDRGQETQYF. The CDR3 DNA reads TGTGCCAGCAGTCAACCCGACAGGGGGCAAGAGACCCAGTACTTC.

The chain links TRBV6-5 to TRBJ2-7; no firm D call. The V gene lost 5 bases and the J gene lost 7 bases, with 15 bases spanning the gap. Germline CDR1 reads MNHEY; CDR2 reads SVGAGI. The CDR3 runs to 13 residues. CDR3 sequence reads: CASSPLNPEEQYF. The DNA for the CDR3 is TGTGCCAGCAGTCCCCTTAACCCGGAGGAGCAGTACTTC.

The chain has TRBV19 and TRBJ1-4; D call uncertain. Looked up from germline, CDR1 is LNHDA and CDR2 is SQIVND (reference sequence). Between the trimmed V and J ends, which lost 6 bases and 2 bases, there was a span of 10 bases. This CDR3 spans 14 amino acids. CDR3 protein: CASRSSGTNEKLFF. The CDR3 region has the DNA TGTGCCAGTAGGTCCAGCGGTACTAATGAAAAACTGTTTTTT.

This clone showed up just once. J is TRBJ1-1 and V is TRBV11-2; 8 bases align to TRBD1. Germline lookup yields CDR1 SGHAT and CDR2 FQNNGV. The J segment lost 1 base and the V segment lost 0 bases, leaving 1 base of the junction unmatched. This CDR3 has 15 residues. The CDR3 loop reads CASSLEGTGNTEAFF. Written as DNA, the CDR3 is TGTGCCAGCAGCTTAGAAGGGACAGGGAACACTGAAGCTTTCTTT.

This clone was seen just once. This chain joins TRBV19 and TRBJ1-1; 7 bases agree with TRBD1. CDR3 length equals 13 residues. The V segment lost 5 bases and the J segment 6 bases; nucleotides outside the gene matches: 6. Germline V gene data show CDR1 as LNHDA and CDR2 as SQIVND (reference sequence). CDR3 DNA sequence: TGTGCCAGTAGTTTAACAGGGGAGGCTGAAGCTTTCTTT. Translating it yields CASSLTGEAEAFF.

This clone was counted a single time. The CDR3 bases are TGTGCCAGCAGCCCGAACTACCAATCCTACAATGAGCAGTTCTTC. It codes for CASSPNYQSYNEQFF. The gene calls are TRBV7-2 and TRBJ2-1; D unclear. CDR1 is SGHTA, CDR2 FQGNSA, per germline. This CDR3 contains 15 residues. V was cut by 5 bases and J by 1 base, with 12 bases left in between. The full variable domain, with the rest looked up from reference TRBV7-2 and TRBJ2-1, is GAGVSQSPSNKVTEKGKDVELRCDPISGHTALYWYRQSLGQGLEFLIYFQGNSAPDKSGLPSDRFSAERTGGSVSTLTIQRTQQEDSAVYLCASSPNYQSYNEQFFGPGTRLTVL.

The J gene is TRBJ2-5, the V gene TRBV20-1; 7 bases match TRBD1. The CDR3 has 11 amino acids. V lost 5 bases and J lost 5; bases outside the gene matches: 2. Germline V CDR1 and CDR2: DFQATT, SNEGSKA (reference sequence). The CDR3 protein is CSAQDRETQYF. The CDR3 DNA is TGCAGTGCTCAGGACAGGGAGACCCAGTACTTC.

The chain couples TRBV5-1 to TRBJ2-7, with D maybe TRBD1 (8 bases). Looked up from germline, CDR1 is SGHRS and CDR2 is YFSETQ. This CDR3 contains 14 residues. V lost 1 base and J 6 bases, leaving 14 bases between the germline ends. The chain's CDR3 is CASSLMDREGEQYF. Here the CDR3 DNA reads TGCGCCAGCAGCTTGATGGACAGGGAGGGCGAGCAGTACTTC.

The V and J genes are TRBV30 and TRBJ2-5, with 7 positions matching TRBD1. This CDR3 region has 12 residues. With V trimmed by 2 bases and J by 5 bases, 2 bases remained unmatched. Germline CDR1 reads GTSNPN; CDR2 reads SVGIG (reference sequence). The CDR3 is CAWSRDSETQYF. The CDR3 DNA reads as TGTGCCTGGAGTAGGGACAGCGAGACCCAGTACTTC.

The chain links TRBV11-3 to TRBJ2-7; 9 bases line up with TRBD2. Losses at the gene ends were 1 base for V and 7 bases for J; bases not matched to a gene: 8. The length of the CDR3 is 15 residues. Looked up from germline, CDR1 is SGHNT and CDR2 is YENEEA. The CDR3, as DNA: TGTGCCAGCAGCTTAGTGATAGCGGGAGTTCGGGAGCAGTACTTC. Protein product: CASSLVIAGVREQYF.

The rearrangement joins TRBV6-1 to TRBJ2-7, with a tentative D call TRBD1 (5 bases). The V end lost 7 bases, the J end lost 4 bases, and 11 bases lay between the germline ends. CDR3 length: 12 residues. Germline V gene sequence: CDR1 MNHNS, CDR2 SASEGT. The CDR3, as DNA: TGTGCCAGCATCCAAGGGGTTTACGAGCAGTACTTC. It codes for CASIQGVYEQYF.

The gene calls are TRBV18 and TRBJ1-2, with TRBD1 identical over 9 bases. There are 16 residues in the CDR3. V was pared by 3 bases and J by 5 bases, with 10 bases of the junction left unmatched. Per germline, CDR1 KGHSH and CDR2 LQKENI. CDR3 DNA: TGTGCCAGCTCACCCTCCGGGACAGGGAGTGGATATGGCTACACCTTC. This encodes CASSPSGTGSGYGYTF.

The V and J genes are TRBV11-2 and TRBJ2-2, with TRBD1 identical over 8 bases. Germline V CDR1 and CDR2: SGHAT, FQNNGV. The CDR3 contains 18 residues. The ends lost 1 base at V and 9 bases at J; junction bases unmatched: 16. The CDR3 reads CASSLGVRGQATSRELFF. The CDR3 nucleotides read TGTGCCAGCAGCTTAGGTGTTCGGGGACAGGCAACCTCCCGGGAGCTGTTTTTT.

The sample holds one count of this clone. The J gene is TRBJ2-3, the V gene TRBV15, with TRBD2 identical over 9 bases. The CDR3 runs to 16 residues. Germline V gives CDR1 LNHNV, CDR2 YYDKDF (reference sequence). The V segment lost 5 bases and the J segment 4 bases; nucleotides outside the gene matches: 10. As DNA, the CDR3 is TGTGCCACCAGCCCATTGATCGCGGGAGGGGCAGATACGCAGTATTTT. Translated: CATSPLIAGGADTQYF. The full variable domain, with the rest looked up from reference TRBV15 and TRBJ2-3, is DAMVIQNPRYQVTQFGKPVTLSCSQTLNHNVMYWYQQKSSQAPKLLFHYYDKDFNNEADTPDNFQSRRPNTSFCFLDIRSPGLGDTAMYLCATSPLIAGGADTQYFGPGTRLTVL.

The chain couples TRBV28 to TRBJ2-4; D is possibly TRBD2 (7 bases). Germline lookup yields CDR1 MDHEN and CDR2 SYDVKM. The V and J ends lost 9 bases and 5 bases respectively, with 14 bases between them. The CDR3 is 13 residues long. The CDR3 is CASQQGGENIQYF. The CDR3 DNA follows: TGTGCCAGTCAACAGGGAGGGGAAAACATTCAGTACTTC.